The 2 T cell receptor beta chains below come from one sample, sequenced in a study of CD8 T cells in ankylosing spondylitis (dated by TCRdb to about 2017). Receptors were amplified or captured by 5' RACE. TCRdb lists the instrument as Illumina HiSeq 2500. TCRdb trimmed public reads at Q25 via fastp, called clones via MiXCR and kept in-frame beta chains. Under each unique CDR3 protein, matching rows form one entry showing the most common genes and DNA. The sample has fewer than 400,000 distinct CDR3 sequences on record, 14% to 15% of them singletons. About 1.1% of the sample belongs to the ten largest clones. Sequenced material: blood, either unsorted or a sorted T cell fraction (not recorded which). The receptor set was obtained from a male donor with ankylosing spondylitis or in good health (not recorded which).

This clonotype has only a few counts. The chain joins TRBV6-5 to TRBJ1-5; D not certain. Germline V gene data show CDR1 as MNHEY and CDR2 as SVGAGI. This CDR3 has 14 residues. V was clipped by 2 bases and J by 4 bases, with 9 bases between them. The CDR3 DNA sequence: TGTGCCAGCAGTTACGGGCAGGAGAATCAGCCCCAGCATTTT. Translated: CASSYGQENQPQHF.

The sample holds a few counts of this clonotype. This chain uses TRBV28 with TRBJ2-7, with 8 nucleotides matching TRBD2. The CDR3 length is 14 residues. In germline, CDR1 is MDHEN, CDR2 SYDVKM. V shed 9 bases and J 5 bases; nucleotides not matched to a gene: 12. The CDR3 loop is CASAAGGRRNEQYF. The CDR3 DNA is TGTGCCAGTGCCGCGGGGGGCAGAAGGAACGAGCAGTACTTC. The full variable domain, with the rest looked up from reference TRBV28 and TRBJ2-7, is DVKVTQSSRYLVKRTGEKVFLECVQDMDHENMFWYRQDPGLGLRLIYFSYDVKMKEKGDIPEGYSVSREKKERFSLILESASTNQTSMYLCASAAGGRRNEQYFGPGTRLTVT.